Each of the 22 T cell receptor beta chains below was sequenced from the same sample in a study of cytomegalovirus exposure and HLA in healthy donors. 13 Jbeta primers and 60 Vbeta primers were used for the PCR. This table comes from immunoSEQ multiplex PCR, and its TCRdb copy is limited to in-frame clones, with some not included. The sample carries 100,000 to 150,000 clones, around 9% recorded once. The sequenced sample consisted of PBMCs. All receptors derive from a man aged 35 to 55 in good health and CMV-seronegative.

This chain joins TRBV11-2 and TRBJ2-5; tentatively, D is TRBD2 (5 bases). Trimming cost V 5 bases and J 4 bases, with 11 bases left between them. This CDR3 has 13 amino acids. Germline CDR1 and CDR2: SGHAT and FQNNGV. The CDR3 DNA reads TGTGCCAGCAGCCGCGGGTCGAGAGAGACCCAGTACTTC. It translates to CASSRGSRETQYF.

This clone was seen a handful of times. Mismatch with germline at one junction end may stem from a read error. Other DNA sequences in this specimen translate into the identical CDR3. The CDR3 DNA follows: TGTGCCTGGAGTCCGCCCATGGGGGGGACCGCAGATACGCAGTATTTC. Encoded protein: CAWSPPMGGTADTQYF. The rearrangement uses TRBV30 and TRBJ2-3; 7 nucleotides line up with TRBD2. This CDR3 has 16 residues. CDR1 is GTSNPN, CDR2 SVGIG, per germline (reference sequence).

The J gene is TRBJ1-2, the V gene TRBV7-2; no clear D. CDR1 is SGHTA and CDR2 is FQGNSA in the germline V gene. There are 13 residues in the CDR3. Trimming removed 3 bases at V and 6 bases at J, with 11 bases between. The CDR3 nucleotides are TGTGCCAGCAGCTTCCGACGGAGAGATGGCTACACCTTC. Translation: CASSFRRRDGYTF.

The gene calls are TRBV10-3 and TRBJ1-1; TRBD1 is a possible D gene (5 bases). This CDR3 has 14 amino acids. The ends were cut back, 4 bases at V and 2 bases at J, with 11 bases in the middle. Germline-derived CDR1 and CDR2 are ENHRY and SYGVKD. As DNA, the CDR3 is TGTGCCATCAGTGGCAGGGTTCCCAACACTGAAGCTTTCTTT. This codes for CAISGRVPNTEAFF.

The chain recombines TRBV5-1 with TRBJ2-2; D perhaps matches TRBD1 (5 bases). Germline V gene lookup returns CDR1 SGHRS and CDR2 YFSETQ. The CDR3 covers 13 residues. With 0 bases removed from V and 6 bases from J, the gap between germline ends came to 6 bases. The chain's CDR3 is CASSLEGAGELFF. DNA of the CDR3: TGCGCCAGCAGCTTGGAAGGGGCCGGGGAGCTGTTTTTT.

The V call is TRBV19, the J call TRBJ2-1, with 9 bases identical to TRBD1. Germline values: CDR1 LNHDA, CDR2 SQIVND (reference sequence). The CDR3 length is 17 residues. V was pared by 0 bases and J by 5 bases, with 8 bases of the junction left unmatched. The CDR3 region is CASSIDPGTGSDNEQFF. The CDR3 DNA is TGTGCCAGTAGTATAGATCCCGGGACAGGGTCGGACAATGAGCAGTTCTTC.

This clone was seen a handful of times. The rearrangement links TRBV7-6 to TRBJ1-5; tentative D call: TRBD1 (6 bases). The length of the CDR3 is 13 residues. CDR1 and CDR2 from the germline V gene are SGHVS and FNYEAQ. Trimming cost V 5 bases and J 4 bases, with 9 bases left between them. As DNA, the CDR3 is TGTGCCAGCAGCCCCGGACAGAATCAGCCCCAGCATTTT. Translation gives CASSPGQNQPQHF.

The chain joins TRBV2 to TRBJ2-4; weak D call: TRBD1 (6 bases). The CDR3 has 17 residues. Germline V lookup: CDR1 SNHLY, CDR2 FYNNEI. Trimming removed 0 bases from V and 3 bases from J, with 15 bases in between. CDR3 DNA sequence: TGTGCCAGCAGTGAAGCGCTTACAGGGTTTGGCAAAAACATTCAGTACTTC. Amino acids: CASSEALTGFGKNIQYF.

A few counts support this clone. A junction boundary mismatches the germline segment, possibly from a read error. DNA of the CDR3: TGTGTCAGCAGCGTAGAGGCAGGCTTTGACTATGGCTACACCTTC. The encoded protein is CVSSVEAGFDYGYTF. The chain recombines TRBV9 with TRBJ1-2; no firm D call. The CDR3 length is 15 residues. CDR1 and CDR2 from the germline V gene are SGDLS and YYNGEE.

This clone came up a few times. The V and J genes are TRBV5-4 and TRBJ2-1; 9 nucleotides match TRBD2. V lost 5 bases, J lost 8 bases, and 5 bases stayed unmatched. The V gene's germline CDR1 is SGHNT and CDR2 YYREEE (reference sequence). The CDR3 length is 13 residues. For the CDR3, the DNA is TGTGCCAGCAGGCGGACTAGCGAGGATGAGCAGTTCTTC. This sequence encodes CASRRTSEDEQFF.

The chain carries TRBV7-9 and TRBJ2-3, with D uncertain. Trimming removed 5 bases from V and 3 bases from J, with 12 bases in between. The CDR3 extends over 14 amino acids. Germline V gene sequence: CDR1 SEHNR, CDR2 FQNEAQ (reference sequence). Written as DNA, the CDR3 is TGTGCCAGCAGCACCGACACGGAAACAGATACGCAGTATTTT. It translates to CASSTDTETDTQYF.

This clone occurred a few times. J is TRBJ1-1 and V is TRBV6-1; D call uncertain. Trimming pared 5 bases from V and 3 bases from J, leaving 4 bases between. The length of the CDR3 is 11 residues. CDR1 is MNHNS and CDR2 is SASEGT in the germline V gene. This chain's CDR3 is CASSPYTEAFF. The DNA of the CDR3 is TGTGCCAGCAGTCCCTACACTGAAGCTTTCTTT.

This clone has just a few counts. The chain employs TRBV15 and TRBJ1-2; D is uncertain. The CDR3 contains 12 residues. The germline V gene has CDR1 LNHNV and CDR2 YYDKDF (reference sequence). Trimming removed 0 bases at V and 9 bases at J, with 8 bases between. The CDR3 here is CATSRDEVSYTF. CDR3 sequence (DNA): TGTGCCACCAGCAGAGATGAGGTCAGCTACACCTTC.

V usage is TRBV7-4 and J usage is TRBJ2-7; no clear D gene. Trimming took off 6 bases at V and 6 bases at J, with 18 bases between the two ends. The CDR3 contains 14 residues. Per the germline V gene, CDR1 is SGHVT and CDR2 is SQSDAQ. The CDR3 DNA is TGTGCCAGCAGACATCCGCCCCATTGTTGCGAGCAGTACTTC. Its translation is CASRHPPHCCEQYF.

This clone was observed a single time. This chain uses TRBV5-6 with TRBJ2-3; D may be TRBD2 (7 bases). The CDR3 consists of 15 residues. From germline, CDR1 is SGHDT and CDR2 YYEEEE. Trimming cost V 0 bases and J 4 bases, with 12 bases left between them. The CDR3 coding sequence is TGTGCCAGCAGCTTGGTGGGGGGGCCGTCAGATACGCAGTATTTT. This translates into CASSLVGGPSDTQYF.

This clone was counted a few times. The chain joins TRBV5-1 to TRBJ2-3, with TRBD1 matching over 10 bases. The CDR3 is made up of 16 amino acids. The ends lost 4 bases at V and 1 base at J; junction bases unmatched: 6. CDR1 and CDR2 (germline): SGHRS, YFSETQ. CDR3 region: CASSETGTGGTDTQYF. CDR3 nucleotide sequence: TGCGCCAGCAGCGAGACCGGGACAGGGGGCACAGATACGCAGTATTTT.

V and J are TRBV7-6 and TRBJ2-7, with D possibly being TRBD1 (5 bases). This CDR3 spans 14 amino acids. Germline V gene sequence: CDR1 SGHVS, CDR2 FNYEAQ. Trimming stripped 5 bases from V and 1 base from J, with 12 bases between. CDR3 DNA: TGTGCCAGCAGCCTTACAACAGGATCCTACGAGCAGTACTTC. It yields the protein CASSLTTGSYEQYF.

The CDR3 nucleotides read TGTGCCAGCAGAATAGGGGGCCCGACTTTCTTT. As protein: CASRIGGPTFF. This rearrangement joins TRBV6-6 to TRBJ1-1; TRBD1 aligns across 7 bases. With 6 bases clipped from V and 12 bases from J, the junction kept 7 bases outside the gene matches. Germline loops: CDR1 MNHNY, CDR2 SVGAGI (reference sequence). CDR3 length: 11 residues.

This clone occurred a few times. J is TRBJ2-7 and V is TRBV7-2; D not certain. V was shortened by 5 bases and J by 2 bases, with 10 bases between the two germline ends. The length of the CDR3 is 13 residues. Germline V gene lookup returns CDR1 SGHTA and CDR2 FQGNSA. This chain's CDR3 is CASSPVITYEQYF. The CDR3 coding sequence is TGTGCCAGCAGCCCGGTAATAACCTACGAGCAGTACTTC.

The chain combines TRBV27 with TRBJ2-5; 15 positions match TRBD2. Per germline, CDR1 MNHEY and CDR2 SMNVEV (reference sequence). This CDR3 has 17 amino acids. The junction had 5 bases not matched to a gene; V was cut back by 5 bases and J by 1 base. CDR3 amino acids: CASSPRTSGGVQETQYF. The CDR3 DNA reads as TGTGCCAGCAGTCCGAGGACTAGCGGGGGGGTCCAAGAGACCCAGTACTTC.

The rearrangement joins TRBV7-2 to TRBJ2-5; 9 nucleotides line up with TRBD2. The J call may be faulty, since TRBJ2-7 better matches the DNA end. The CDR3 consists of 15 residues. Germline lookup yields CDR1 SGHTA and CDR2 FQGNSA. The CDR3 loop is CASSPSGGPIYEQYF. CDR3 bases: TGTGCCAGCAGCCCCAGCGGGGGGCCAATCTACGAGCAGTACTTC.

V gene TRBV29-1 combines with J gene TRBJ1-1, with a weak D call TRBD1 (5 bases). CDR1 and CDR2 from the germline V gene are SQVTM and ANQGSEA. Trimming cost V 5 bases and J 5 bases, with 12 bases left between them. This CDR3 comprises 12 residues. Here the CDR3 DNA reads TGCAGCGTTCCCGGGACTGGTACTGAAGCTTTCTTT. Its protein product is CSVPGTGTEAFF. Full variable domain (remainder filled in from reference TRBV29-1 and TRBJ1-1): SAVISQKPSRDICQRGTSLTIQCQVDSQVTMMFWYRQQPGQSLTLIATANQGSEATYESGFVIDKFPISRPNLTFSTLTVSNMSPEDSSIYLCSVPGTGTEAFFGQGTRLTVV.